Shown below are 23 T cell receptor beta chains from a single sample sequenced in a study of cytomegalovirus exposure and HLA in healthy donors. In the PCR, 60 Vbeta and 13 Jbeta primers were used. Data came from immunoSEQ multiplex PCR; TCRdb stores just in-frame clones and leaves some out. Here the sample spans some 120,000 clones, over 60% being singletons. The material sequenced was PBMCs. The source of these receptors is a young man in good health and CMV-seropositive.

The chain combines TRBV19 with TRBJ2-7, with 7 bases matching TRBD2. The ends lost 6 bases at V and 3 bases at J; junction bases unmatched: 11. Germline lookup yields CDR1 LNHDA and CDR2 SQIVND (reference sequence). This CDR3 is 15 amino acids long. CDR3 nucleotides: TGTGCCAGTAGAGAACAGCCTAGGGACTACTACGAGCAGTACTTC. Its protein is CASREQPRDYYEQYF. Looking up the rest from reference TRBV19 and TRBJ2-7 gives the full variable domain: DGGITQSPKYLFRKEGQNVTLSCEQNLNHDAMYWYRQDPGQGLRLIYYSQIVNDFQKGDIAEGYSVSREKKESFPLTVTSAQKNPTAFYLCASREQPRDYYEQYFGPGTRLTVT.

The chain has TRBV18 and TRBJ1-2; 11 bases align to TRBD1. Germline CDR1 reads KGHSH; CDR2 reads LQKENI. V shed 2 bases, J shed 7 bases, and the junction held 6 bases outside the gene matches. This CDR3 comprises 15 residues. DNA for the CDR3: TGTGCCAGCTCACCAAATGGACAGGGGGCCGTTGGCTACACCTTC. Translation gives CASSPNGQGAVGYTF.

The chain has TRBV7-8 and TRBJ1-1, with TRBD1 matching over 9 bases. Unmatched junction bases numbered 15, after V lost 4 bases and J lost 3 bases. This CDR3 has 18 residues. Germline V lookup: CDR1 SGHVS, CDR2 FQNEAQ. CDR3 protein: CASSSPGTGFLVHTEAFF. Here the CDR3 DNA reads TGTGCCAGCAGCTCACCCGGGACAGGGTTTTTGGTTCACACTGAAGCTTTCTTT.

This sequence joins TRBV4-1 and TRBJ1-1; D unresolved. The length of the CDR3 is 16 residues. Germline CDR1 reads MGHRA; CDR2 reads YSYEKL. Trimming took off 3 bases at V and 4 bases at J, with 18 bases between the two ends. The CDR3, as DNA: TGCGCCAGCAGCCATATTCCTAGCCGACGGGGCACTGAAGCTTTCTTT. This sequence encodes CASSHIPSRRGTEAFF.

A few counts support this clone. The CDR3 DNA reads TGTGCCAGCAGTAGGACAGGGACTGGGCAAGAGACCCAGTACTTC. This codes for CASSRTGTGQETQYF. The rearrangement uses TRBV2 and TRBJ2-5, with 8 bases that match TRBD1. V lost 5 bases, J lost 2 bases, and 7 bases stayed unmatched. From germline, CDR1 is SNHLY and CDR2 FYNNEI. The CDR3 sequence is 15 residues long.

The rearrangement links TRBV6-1 to TRBJ1-5; D is ambiguous. V lost 8 bases and J lost 0, with 11 bases in between. The length of the CDR3 is 14 residues. From germline, CDR1 is MNHNS and CDR2 SASEGT. DNA of the CDR3: TGTGCCAGCTCAAGGAGGAATAGCAATCAGCCCCAGCATTTT. Amino acids: CASSRRNSNQPQHF.

This clone was counted a single time. This chain joins TRBV6-1 and TRBJ2-7; maybe TRBD1 (6 bases). Germline V gene lookup returns CDR1 MNHNS and CDR2 SASEGT. This CDR3 comprises 17 residues. Trimming took 0 bases from V and 5 from J, leaving 20 bases between them. The CDR3 nucleotides are TGTGCCAGCAGTGAAGCAGTCGAGGCAGGGGTTACCGACGAGCAGTACTTC. The encoded protein is CASSEAVEAGVTDEQYF.

The rearrangement joins TRBV5-1 to TRBJ2-1; D remains ambiguous. CDR1 and CDR2 from the germline V gene are SGHRS and YFSETQ. The CDR3 is 12 residues long. Deletions cut 2 bases from V and 6 bases from J, with 6 bases between. The CDR3 bases are TGCGCCAGCAGCTTAGAGGTCAATGAGCAGTTCTTC. Its translation: CASSLEVNEQFF. Full variable domain (outside the CDR3, taken from reference TRBV5-1 and TRBJ2-1): KAGVTQTPRYLIKTRGQQVTLSCSPISGHRSVSWYQQTPGQGLQFLFEYFSETQRNKGNFPGRFSGRQFSNSRSEMNVSTLELGDSALYLCASSLEVNEQFFGPGTRLTVL.

This clone was counted a single time. The V call is TRBV12-5, the J call TRBJ2-2, with 7 nucleotides matching TRBD2. CDR1 is LGHNT, CDR2 FRNRAP, per germline. The CDR3 has 17 amino acids. Trimming removed 0 bases from V and 0 bases from J; junction bases left unmatched: 4. The CDR3 nucleotides read TGTGCTAGTGGTTTGGTAGTTCGGGGGGCGAACACCGGGGAGCTGTTTTTT. This translates into CASGLVVRGANTGELFF.

Notes on this clone: Compared with germline, one end of the junction differs, possibly owing to a read error. The rearrangement joins TRBV7-9 to TRBJ2-1; 10 bases are shared with TRBD1. This CDR3 comprises 19 residues. Per germline, CDR1 SEHNR and CDR2 FQNEAQ (reference sequence). In DNA, the CDR3 is TGTTCCAGCAGCTTATTAATCGGACAGGGGGTAAAGATTGTGAATGAGCAGTTCTTC. It yields the protein CSSSLLIGQGVKIVNEQFF.

Concerning this clone itself: A junction boundary mismatches the germline segment, possibly from a read error. The V call is TRBV5-1, the J call TRBJ2-6; 7 bases map to TRBD1. The CDR3 sequence is 16 residues long. CDR1 and CDR2 from the germline V gene are SGHRS and YFSETQ. For the CDR3, the DNA is TGCGCCAGCAGCTCTTACGACAGGGCTGGGGCCAACGGCCTGACTTTC. This gives the protein CASSSYDRAGANGLTF.

V and J are TRBV28 and TRBJ1-1; weak D call: TRBD1 (6 bases). CDR1 and CDR2 from the germline V gene are MDHEN and SYDVKM. V shed 5 bases and J shed 1 base, with 14 bases lying between them. The CDR3 is 15 residues long. This CDR3 is CASSPLGTPNTEAFF. CDR3 nucleotides: TGTGCCAGCAGTCCCCTCGGGACACCGAACACTGAAGCTTTCTTT.

The chain recombines TRBV9 with TRBJ1-6; D is uncertain. V was cut by 1 base and J by 8 bases, with 10 bases left in between. This CDR3 has 14 amino acids. Germline CDR1 and CDR2: SGDLS and YYNGEE. The CDR3 nucleotides are TGTGCCAGCAGCGTATTTGTGAGGGATTCACCCCTCCACTTT. Translated: CASSVFVRDSPLHF.

As for this clone: The junction departs from the called germline gene at one end, perhaps through a read error. V and J are TRBV12-5 and TRBJ2-6, with D maybe TRBD1 (5 bases). The CDR3 totals 15 residues. Germline V gene lookup returns CDR1 LGHNT and CDR2 FRNRAP. CDR3 sequence reads: CASGLGLSGANGLTF. CDR3 in DNA: TGTGCTAGTGGTCTCGGTCTCTCTGGGGCCAACGGCCTGACTTTC. Together with reference TRBV12-5 and TRBJ2-6, the CDR3 gives the full variable domain: DARVTQTPRHKVTEMGQEVTMRCQPILGHNTVFWYRQTMMQGLELLAYFRNRAPLDDSGMPKDRFSAEMPDATLATLKIQPSEPRDSAVYFCASGLGLSGANGLTFGAGSRLTVL.

The genes are TRBV25-1 and TRBJ2-1; the match to TRBD1 covers 9 bases. CDR1 is MGHDK and CDR2 is SYGVNS in the germline V gene. The ends lost 4 bases at V and 3 bases at J; junction bases unmatched: 4. The CDR3 sequence is 15 residues long. The CDR3 spells CASSGTGAVYNEQFF. CDR3 nucleotides: TGTGCCAGCAGTGGGACAGGGGCCGTCTACAATGAGCAGTTCTTC.

CDR3 sequence (DNA): TGTGCCTGGAACGAGGGGTGGACAGGTATCAATCAGCCCCAGCATTTT. Its protein is CAWNEGWTGINQPQHF. The V call is TRBV30, the J call TRBJ1-5; 7 bases match TRBD1. The CDR3 loop spans 16 amino acids. Germline V gene sequence: CDR1 GTSNPN, CDR2 SVGIG (reference sequence). The V gene end was trimmed by 4 bases and the J gene end by 3 bases; junction bases not matched to a gene: 12.

The V gene is TRBV7-9, the J gene TRBJ1-1, with unresolved D. This CDR3 comprises 12 residues. Germline CDR1 and CDR2: SEHNR and FQNEAQ (reference sequence). Trimming left V 2 bases short and J 11 bases short, with 12 bases between. CDR3 loop: CASSLPGPTAFF. DNA of the CDR3: TGTGCCAGCAGCTTACCCGGTCCTACTGCTTTCTTT.

Notes on this clone: The sample contains more than one DNA sequence encoding this CDR3. This chain uses TRBV4-1 with TRBJ2-1; D gene unclear. Between the trimmed V and J ends, which lost 0 bases and 4 bases, there was a span of 4 bases. Germline V CDR1 and CDR2: MGHRA, YSYEKL. This CDR3 region has 13 residues. In nucleotides, the CDR3 is TGCGCCAGCAGCCAAGACTTTTACAATGAGCAGTTCTTC. Translation: CASSQDFYNEQFF.

This chain uses TRBV28 with TRBJ2-5; 11 nucleotides align to TRBD2. The DNA matches TRBJ2-7 better at its end, which makes the J call doubtful. The V gene's germline CDR1 is MDHEN and CDR2 SYDVKM. The CDR3 length is 15 residues. The CDR3 bases are TGTGCCAGCAGTGTGACTAGCGGGGCCCTCTACGAGCAGTACTTC. It is translated as CASSVTSGALYEQYF.

The chain uses TRBV5-1 and TRBJ1-5; D is uncertain. V gave up 0 bases and J gave up 0 bases, with 4 bases separating them. Germline V gene data show CDR1 as SGHRS and CDR2 as YFSETQ. This CDR3 region has 14 residues. The CDR3 nucleotides are TGCGCCAGCAGCTTGGGTTATAGCAATCAGCCCCAGCATTTT. The encoded protein is CASSLGYSNQPQHF.

The J gene is TRBJ1-6, the V gene TRBV6-6, with 7 nucleotides matching TRBD1. CDR1 is MNHNY and CDR2 is SVGAGI in the germline V gene (reference sequence). The CDR3 length is 14 residues. V shed 7 bases, J shed 7 bases, and the junction held 7 bases outside the gene matches. The CDR3 sequence: CASTQTGLNSPLHF. As DNA, the CDR3 is TGTGCCAGCACTCAGACAGGGTTAAATTCACCCCTCCACTTT.

This chain connects TRBV11-2 to TRBJ2-2, with D possibly matching TRBD1 (6 bases). Germline-derived CDR1 and CDR2 are SGHAT and FQNNGV. The CDR3 extends over 16 amino acids. Trimming stripped 6 bases from V and 4 bases from J, with 18 bases between. The CDR3 is CASRQTQGPLTGELFF. In nucleotides, the CDR3 is TGTGCCAGCAGGCAAACTCAGGGGCCCCTCACCGGGGAGCTGTTTTTT.

J is TRBJ2-2 and V is TRBV4-1; 11 bases map to TRBD2. The CDR3 totals 16 residues. Per germline, CDR1 MGHRA and CDR2 YSYEKL. Trimming took 2 bases from V and 2 from J; bases not matched to a gene: 1. The CDR3 reads CASSQLAGGNTGELFF. In nucleotides, the CDR3 is TGCGCCAGCAGCCAACTAGCGGGGGGTAACACCGGGGAGCTGTTTTTT.